A selection of T cell receptor beta chains follows, all from one sample in a study of blood T cell repertoires in COVID-19. Clones were read by immunoSEQ multiplex PCR, and TCRdb kept only the in-frame ones, dropping some. Of about 240,000 clones listed, roughly 80% are singletons. The sequenced sample was peripheral blood. These receptors all come from a woman aged 70-85 years with acute or convalescent COVID-19. Both conserved end residues are part of each CDR3. The D gene is left open where the match is weak. For some rows the clone size is stated as once, few or many, or as a class when expanded; others skip it.

abundance,v_gene,d_gene,j_gene,CDR3aa,CDR3nt
.,TRBV4-2,.,TRBJ1-5,CASSQDEGGSQPQHF,TGTGCCAGCAGCCAAGATGAGGGGGGGTCCCAGCCCCAGCATTTT
.,TRBV19,.,TRBJ1-1,CASTPREVNTEAFF,TGTGCCAGTACCCCACGCGAGGTGAACACTGAAGCTTTCTTT
.,TRBV12-3/TRBV12-4,.,TRBJ1-4,CASSFLRLEKLFF,TGTGCCAGCAGTTTTCTCAGGTTGGAAAAACTGTTTTTT
.,TRBV7-2,.,TRBJ2-2,CASSLARSGELFF,TGTGCCAGCAGCTTAGCCCGTTCCGGGGAGCTGTTTTTT
.,TRBV18,.,TRBJ1-2,CASSPGQSYGYTF,TGTGCCAGCTCACCAGGACAGAGCTATGGCTACACCTTC
few,TRBV10-3,TRBD1,TRBJ1-1,CAISEAGGTEAFF,TGTGCCATCAGTGAGGCAGGGGGCACTGAAGCTTTCTTT
.,TRBV2,TRBD1,TRBJ2-7,CASSAEDRGVGEQYF,TGTGCCAGCAGTGCTGAGGACAGGGGTGTCGGTGAGCAGTACTTC
.,TRBV6-5,.,TRBJ2-7,CASSYSYRSYEQYF,TGTGCCAGCAGTTACTCGTACAGATCCTACGAGCAGTACTTC
.,TRBV10-3,TRBD1,TRBJ1-1,CAIKPGQEETEAFF,TGTGCCATCAAGCCGGGACAGGAGGAGACTGAAGCTTTCTTT
.,TRBV5-6,TRBD1,TRBJ2-1,CASSRKGTGKGNEQFF,TGTGCCAGCAGCCGAAAGGGGACAGGCAAGGGCAATGAGCAGTTCTTC
once,TRBV7-9,TRBD1,TRBJ1-5,CASSQGARENQPQHF,TGTGCCAGCAGCCAGGGGGCAAGAGAGAATCAGCCCCAGCATTTT
.,TRBV11-2,.,TRBJ1-1,CASQSSTATEAFF,TGTGCCAGCCAGTCGTCAACAGCCACTGAAGCTTTCTTT
.,TRBV4-1,TRBD1,TRBJ1-1,CASSPRDREMNTEAFF,TGCGCCAGCAGCCCCCGGGACAGGGAAATGAACACTGAAGCTTTCTTT
.,TRBV10-3,TRBD1,TRBJ2-7,CAISESGQAYSYEQYF,TGTGCCATCAGTGAGTCAGGACAGGCTTACTCCTACGAGCAGTACTTC
.,TRBV6-5,.,TRBJ1-1,CASSTDIRNTEAFF,TGTGCCAGCAGTACGGACATTCGGAACACTGAAGCTTTCTTT
.,TRBV4-1,.,TRBJ2-1,CASSQWRGPYNEQFF,TGCGCCAGCAGCCAATGGCGGGGGCCCTACAATGAGCAGTTCTTC
.,TRBV3-1/TRBV3-2,TRBD2,TRBJ2-1,CASSSRGSGGAYNEQFF,TGTGCCAGCAGCTCAAGGGGTAGCGGGGGGGCTTACAATGAGCAGTTCTTC
.,TRBV7-8,TRBD1,TRBJ1-2,CASSLAQQGAYGYTF,TGTGCCAGCAGCTTAGCGCAACAGGGGGCCTATGGCTACACCTTC
.,TRBV18,TRBD1,TRBJ1-3,CASSPPGQPSSGNTIYF,TGTGCCAGCTCACCACCGGGACAGCCTAGCTCTGGAAACACCATATATTTT
.,TRBV20-1,.,TRBJ1-1,CSASSFRVPAEAFF,TGCAGTGCTAGTAGTTTTCGGGTCCCGGCTGAAGCTTTCTTT
.,TRBV6-5,.,TRBJ2-3,CASSDSFTSADTQYF,TGTGCCAGCAGTGACTCCTTTACAAGCGCAGATACGCAGTATTTT
.,TRBV19,.,TRBJ1-1,CASSAGINTEAFF,TGTGCCAGTAGTGCGGGGATTAACACTGAAGCTTTCTTT
.,TRBV19,.,TRBJ1-3,CASSFAGYSGNTIYF,TGTGCCAGTAGTTTCGCGGGATACTCTGGAAACACCATATATTTT
.,TRBV7-2,.,TRBJ2-3,CASSLYGGRTDTQYF,TGTGCCAGCAGCCTCTACGGGGGGCGGACAGATACGCAGTATTTT
.,TRBV6-5,.,TRBJ1-2,CASSSVGGENTF,TGTGCCAGCAGTTCCGTGGGGGGGGAAAACACCTTC
.,TRBV15,TRBD2,TRBJ2-5,CATSRGEETQYF,TGTGCCACCAGCCGGGGGGAAGAGACCCAGTACTTC